Each of the 31 T cell receptor beta chains below was sequenced from the same sample in a study of T-cell reconstitution after alpha-beta-depleted transplantation in children. Preparation of the TCRbeta library used unique molecular identifiers. TCRdb reanalysed the PCR reads using MiXCR and keeps one entry per CDR3 protein. The data hold more than 400,000 distinct CDR3 sequences, with about an eighth observed a single time. Sequenced material: PBMCs, mostly from graft donor cells, taken 180 days after TCRalphabeta/CD19-depleted stem cell transplant. The source of these receptors is a female patient aged 2-9 years who had a stem cell transplant for aplastic anemia, so the T cells may come from the graft donor.

This clonotype was detected only a few times. The rearrangement links TRBV20-1 to TRBJ2-3; no reliable D call. Trimming took off 6 bases at V and 2 bases at J, with 9 bases between the two ends. From germline, CDR1 is DFQATT and CDR2 SNEGSKA (reference sequence). The CDR3 contains 12 residues. DNA for the CDR3: TGCAGTGCCCCGACCACCACAGATACGCAGTATTTT. Its protein product is CSAPTTTDTQYF.

The chain employs TRBV28 and TRBJ2-1; a weak D match, TRBD2 (6 bases). The CDR3 is made up of 14 amino acids. V lost 7 bases, J lost 3 bases, and 13 bases lay in between. Germline CDR1 reads MDHEN; CDR2 reads SYDVKM. This CDR3 reads CASTGTVRYNEQFF. The CDR3 nucleotides are TGTGCCAGCACCGGGACTGTACGCTACAATGAGCAGTTCTTC.

V gene TRBV28 combines with J gene TRBJ1-1, with TRBD1 identical over 9 bases. Germline-derived CDR1 and CDR2 are MDHEN and SYDVKM. There are 16 residues in the CDR3. With 6 bases clipped from V and 4 bases from J, the junction kept 12 bases outside the gene matches. The CDR3 DNA reads TGTGCCAGCAGCGACCCAACGACAGGGGGAGGCACTGAAGCTTTCTTT. Its translation: CASSDPTTGGGTEAFF.

This clonotype was counted ten times or more. The chain is built from TRBV4-2 and TRBJ1-5; maybe TRBD1 (6 bases). Trimming pared 3 bases from V and 6 bases from J, leaving 15 bases between. The germline CDR1 and CDR2 sequences are LGHNA and YNFKEQ. The CDR3 sequence is 15 residues long. CDR3 protein: CASSQVQGGFQPQHF. CDR3 coding DNA: TGTGCCAGCAGCCAGGTACAGGGAGGATTTCAGCCCCAGCATTTT.

This clonotype was seen only a few times. The gene calls are TRBV20-1 and TRBJ1-5; D is unresolved. Germline CDR1 DFQATT, CDR2 SNEGSKA (reference sequence). There are 13 residues in the CDR3. Trimming left V 5 bases short and J 8 bases short, with 16 bases between. DNA of the CDR3: TGCAGTGCTCTACCTCCTCATAGTGAGCCCCAGCATTTT. As protein: CSALPPHSEPQHF.

CDR3 loop: CASSAAGRSEQYF. In nucleotides, the CDR3 is TGTGCCAGCAGCGCCGCAGGGAGGAGCGAGCAGTACTTC. The rearrangement links TRBV7-3 to TRBJ2-7; TRBD2 is a possible D gene (6 bases). This CDR3 spans 13 amino acids. CDR1 is SGHTA and CDR2 is FQGTGA in the germline V gene. With 5 bases removed from V and 6 bases from J, the gap between germline ends came to 14 bases.

There are a few counts of this clonotype. The chain uses TRBV11-3 and TRBJ2-7; TRBD1 is a possible D gene (6 bases). The CDR3 loop spans 13 amino acids. Germline V CDR1 and CDR2: SGHNT, YENEEA. Trimming removed 5 bases at V and 3 bases at J, with 11 bases between. CDR3 sequence reads: CASSQGTHYEQYV. The CDR3 DNA sequence: TGTGCCAGCAGCCAAGGGACACACTACGAGCAGTACGTC.

This clonotype was observed a handful of times. The V and J genes are TRBV28 and TRBJ2-1; tentatively, D is TRBD2 (5 bases). The CDR3 is 15 amino acids. Germline V gene sequence: CDR1 MDHEN, CDR2 SYDVKM. The ends were cut back, 3 bases at V and 6 bases at J, with 15 bases in the middle. The CDR3 sequence is CASSFRLAGRNEQFF. CDR3 sequence (DNA): TGTGCCAGCAGTTTCAGGCTAGCAGGTCGCAATGAGCAGTTCTTC.

This clonotype was counted many times. This sequence joins TRBV29-1 and TRBJ2-1; weak D call: TRBD1 (6 bases). This CDR3 comprises 15 residues. Germline V gene lookup returns CDR1 SQVTM and CDR2 ANQGSEA. Deletions cut 1 base from V and 1 base from J, with 11 bases between. The DNA for the CDR3 is TGCAGCGTTGAAGGTGTAGGGGGATCCTACAATGAGCAGTTCTTC. It encodes CSVEGVGGSYNEQFF.

In the case of this clonotype: The CDR3 carries no conserved terminal phenylalanine or tryptophan, so it likely arises from a read error. It is unclear where the CDR3 begins or ends on the DNA, so no DNA is shown, and the CDR3 is as TCRdb lists it. The chain uses TRBV7-9 and TRBJ2-7; TRBD1, the D gene given by the table, was not confirmed from the DNA. The CDR3 numbers 10 amino acids, ends counted. Germline loops: CDR1 SEHNR, CDR2 FQNEAQ (reference sequence). The CDR3 reads CASTPAQGRP.

This clonotype was seen only a few times. The chain combines TRBV7-9 with TRBJ2-7, with D possibly being TRBD1 (5 bases). CDR1 and CDR2 from the germline V gene are SEHNR and FQNEAQ (reference sequence). This CDR3 contains 12 residues. V was cut by 10 bases and J by 0 bases, with 10 bases left in between. The DNA for the CDR3 is TGTGCCATAGAGACAGTCTCCTACGAGCAGTACTTC. It is translated as CAIETVSYEQYF.

This clonotype occurred a few times. The chain is built from TRBV6-5 and TRBJ2-5; D possibly corresponds to TRBD1 (6 bases). Germline CDR1 and CDR2: MNHEY and SVGAGI. Between the trimmed V and J ends, which lost 4 bases and 5 bases, there was a span of 14 bases. The CDR3 contains 14 residues. The CDR3 DNA sequence: TGTGCCAGCAGTTTTTGGGGAAGGGGGGAGACCCAGTACTTC. It is translated as CASSFWGRGETQYF.

V and J are TRBV7-9 and TRBJ2-2; D unclear. Germline V CDR1 and CDR2: SEHNR, FQNEAQ (reference sequence). Trimming cost V 3 bases and J 5 bases, with 16 bases left between them. The length of the CDR3 is 16 residues. CDR3 loop: CASSFSVVLRTGELFF. The CDR3, as DNA: TGTGCCAGCAGCTTTTCTGTAGTTTTGCGTACCGGGGAGCTGTTTTTT. The full variable domain, with the rest looked up from reference TRBV7-9 and TRBJ2-2, is DTGVSQNPRHKITKRGQNVTFRCDPISEHNRLYWYRQTLGQGPEFLTYFQNEAQLEKSRLLSDRFSAERPKGSFSTLEIQRTEQGDSAMYLCASSFSVVLRTGELFFGEGSRLTVL.

This clonotype appeared a few times. J is TRBJ2-3 and V is TRBV12-3 or TRBV12-4; 10 bases fit TRBD2. This CDR3 is built from 17 residues. V dropped 5 bases and J dropped 4; count of bases not matched to a gene: 12. The CDR3 region is CASSLHSLAGAPDTQYF. The DNA for the CDR3 is TGTGCCAGCAGTCTCCATAGTCTAGCGGGAGCCCCAGATACGCAGTATTTT.

This clonotype was picked up a small number of times. V gene TRBV9 combines with J gene TRBJ2-1, with TRBD2 matching over 7 bases. CDR1 and CDR2 (germline): SGDLS, YYNGEE. With V trimmed by 4 bases and J by 0 bases, 4 bases remained unmatched. This CDR3 spans 15 amino acids. CDR3 in DNA: TGTGCCAGCAGCACCCGGGACTACTCCTACAATGAGCAGTTCTTC. Residues: CASSTRDYSYNEQFF.

This sequence joins TRBV14 and TRBJ2-7; D not resolved. Germline V CDR1 and CDR2: SGHDN, FVKESK. The germline V and J ends were trimmed by 0 bases and 5 bases, with 8 bases remaining between them. This CDR3 spans 13 amino acids. The CDR3 is CASSQDVFHEQYF. CDR3 DNA sequence: TGTGCCAGCAGCCAAGATGTGTTCCACGAGCAGTACTTC.

This clonotype was observed a few times. V and J are TRBV7-7 and TRBJ2-2; 7 nucleotides agree with TRBD2. The CDR3 has 18 amino acids. Germline V lookup: CDR1 SSHAT, CDR2 FNYEAQ (reference sequence). The V and J ends lost 6 bases and 2 bases, in that order; junction bases with no gene match: 15. In DNA, the CDR3 is TGTGCCAGCAGGTTCGGCGACCGGGACTACCAAAACACCGGGGAGCTGTTTTTT. Protein: CASRFGDRDYQNTGELFF. Full variable domain (rest looked up from reference TRBV7-7 and TRBJ2-2): GAGVSQSPRYKVTKRGQDVTLRCDPISSHATLYWYQQALGQGPEFLTYFNYEAQPDKSGLPSDRFSAERPEGSISTLTIQRTEQRDSAMYRCASRFGDRDYQNTGELFFGEGSRLTVL.

The chain carries TRBV6-6 and TRBJ1-1, with TRBD1 matching over 7 bases. The CDR3 contains 12 residues. Germline-derived CDR1 and CDR2 are MNHNY and SVGAGI (reference sequence). The ends lost 0 bases at V and 8 bases at J; junction bases unmatched: 0. The CDR3 sequence: CASSYSDREAFF. In DNA, the CDR3 is TGTGCCAGCAGTTACTCGGACAGGGAAGCTTTCTTT.

This clonotype was picked up a small number of times. This chain joins TRBV25-1 and TRBJ2-5; D uncertain. The CDR3 totals 14 residues. Trimming removed 4 bases at V and 4 bases at J, with 13 bases between. CDR1 and CDR2 (germline): MGHDK, SYGVNS. Written as DNA, the CDR3 is TGTGCCAGCAGTGGCCCACGTCCGGGAGAGACCCAGTACTTC. Amino acid sequence: CASSGPRPGETQYF.

This clonotype was seen a handful of times. The CDR3 protein is CSVEAGLGANTGELFF. The CDR3 DNA sequence: TGCAGCGTTGAAGCAGGGTTGGGAGCGAACACCGGGGAGCTGTTTTTT. The chain has TRBV29-1 and TRBJ2-2; D possibly matches TRBD1 or TRBD2 (5 bases each). The CDR3 has 16 residues. The V end lost 1 base, the J end lost 0 bases, and 12 bases lay between the germline ends. Germline assignment: CDR1 SQVTM and CDR2 ANQGSEA.

The chain couples TRBV28 to TRBJ1-2; unclear D gene. The CDR3 is 11 residues long. The V and J ends lost 6 bases and 7 bases respectively, with 9 bases between them. Germline V gene data show CDR1 as MDHEN and CDR2 as SYDVKM. In DNA form, the CDR3 reads TGTGCCAGCAGATCTCGCCCTGGCTACACCTTC. The encoded protein is CASRSRPGYTF.

This clonotype has more than one count but fewer than ten. This chain connects TRBV29-1 to TRBJ1-2, with D unresolved. Between the trimmed V and J ends, which lost 4 bases and 5 bases, there was a span of 11 bases. The CDR3 runs 12 residues. Germline V lookup: CDR1 SQVTM, CDR2 ANQGSEA. The CDR3 sequence is CSVVSTEYGYTF. DNA for the CDR3: TGCAGCGTTGTGTCCACGGAATATGGCTACACCTTC.

This clonotype appeared a few times. J is TRBJ2-5 and V is TRBV12-3 or TRBV12-4; the match to TRBD2 covers 10 bases. V dropped 5 bases and J dropped 5; count of bases not matched to a gene: 14. The CDR3 spans 17 residues. Here the CDR3 reads CASSRGVSGRALETQYF. CDR3 in DNA: TGTGCCAGCAGTCGCGGTGTGAGCGGGAGGGCCCTGGAGACCCAGTACTTC.

This chain joins TRBV6-1 and TRBJ2-1; TRBD1 aligns across 9 bases. The CDR3 runs 15 residues. With 6 bases clipped from V and 6 bases from J, the junction kept 9 bases outside the gene matches. Germline V gene data show CDR1 as MNHNS and CDR2 as SASEGT. CDR3 region: CASREQGAGANEQFF. In DNA form, the CDR3 reads TGTGCCAGCAGAGAACAGGGGGCAGGAGCCAATGAGCAGTTCTTC.

There are a few counts of this clonotype. This rearrangement joins TRBV30 to TRBJ1-2, with a possible D match to TRBD1 (5 bases). Germline CDR1 reads GTSNPN; CDR2 reads SVGIG (reference sequence). The CDR3 is 12 residues long. Trimming removed 4 bases at V and 2 bases at J, with 8 bases between. The chain's CDR3 is CAWTAGNYGYTF. For the CDR3, the DNA is TGTGCCTGGACGGCAGGGAACTATGGCTACACCTTC.

The J gene is TRBJ1-2, the V gene TRBV28; possible D gene TRBD1, 6 bases. V was trimmed by 4 bases and J by 11 bases, leaving 20 bases between them. The germline gives CDR1 MDHEN, CDR2 SYDVKM. The CDR3 spans 14 residues. The CDR3 here is CASSSTPPGQRYTF. CDR3 bases: TGTGCCAGCAGTTCCACCCCTCCGGGACAAAGGTACACCTTC.

A few counts support this clonotype. This chain uses TRBV7-9 with TRBJ1-1; weak D call: TRBD1 (6 bases). Trimming pared 1 base from V and 1 base from J, leaving 10 bases between. The CDR3 is made up of 15 amino acids. Germline CDR1 is SEHNR and CDR2 is FQNEAQ (reference sequence). Written as DNA, the CDR3 is TGTGCCAGCAGCTTAGAACGGGACACGAACACTGAAGCTTTCTTT. Amino acid sequence: CASSLERDTNTEAFF.

This clonotype showed up many times. The J gene is TRBJ2-6, the V gene TRBV5-4, with D possibly matching TRBD2 (5 bases). V was pared by 1 base and J by 4 bases, with 18 bases between. The CDR3 runs to 18 residues. CDR1 SGHNT and CDR2 YYREEE come from the germline V gene (reference sequence). The CDR3 region is CASSLRGNHLSGANVLTF. In nucleotides, the CDR3 is TGTGCCAGCAGCTTGAGAGGGAACCACCTTTCGGGGGCCAACGTCCTGACTTTC.

The CDR3 nucleotides are TGTGCCAGCTCCGCCACTAGTCCCTACAATGAGCAGTTCTTC. This encodes CASSATSPYNEQFF. The chain carries TRBV18 and TRBJ2-1, with a possible D match to TRBD2 (5 bases). CDR1 KGHSH and CDR2 LQKENI come from the germline V gene. CDR3 size: 14 residues. V was trimmed by 6 bases and J by 2 bases, leaving 11 bases between them.

The chain joins TRBV23-1 to TRBJ2-4, with 9 bases that match TRBD2. TRBV23-1 is designated an ORF whose function remains uncertain. V trimming: 0 bases; J trimming: 0 bases; junction bases outside the gene matches: 9. This CDR3 has 19 amino acids. This CDR3 is CASSQSEREEILAKNIQYF. As DNA, the CDR3 is TGCGCCAGCAGTCAATCGGAGCGGGAGGAAATTCTAGCCAAAAACATTCAGTACTTC.

In this sample, this clonotype turned up a few times. The chain couples TRBV6-5 to TRBJ2-1; possible D gene TRBD1, 5 bases. The germline V and J ends were trimmed by 4 bases and 3 bases, with 13 bases remaining between them. The CDR3 spans 15 residues. Germline V gene sequence: CDR1 MNHEY, CDR2 SVGAGI. The CDR3 here is CASSFARVGYNEQFF. DNA of the CDR3: TGTGCCAGCAGTTTCGCCAGGGTGGGCTACAATGAGCAGTTCTTC.